These 9 T cell receptor beta chains were all obtained from the same sample, sequenced in a study of blood T cell repertoires in COVID-19. The assay was immunoSEQ multiplex PCR, and TCRdb's table has in-frame clones only and misses some. The sample contains 110,000 to 150,000 clones, 86% of which appear only once. Sequenced sample: PBMCs or T cells enriched from blood (not recorded which). The source is a man in his fifties or sixties who had recovered from COVID-19.

The V and J genes are TRBV5-1 and TRBJ1-1; D is undetermined. V lost 2 bases to trimming and J lost 6 bases, with 17 bases between them. Germline assignment: CDR1 SGHRS and CDR2 YFSETQ. This CDR3 is built from 15 residues. As DNA, the CDR3 is TGCGCCAGCAGCTTTACCCGGGGAGAGGGTCCTGAAGCTTTCTTT. Its protein is CASSFTRGEGPEAFF.

The V gene is TRBV4-2, the J gene TRBJ1-2; tentative D call: TRBD1 (5 bases). CDR1 is LGHNA and CDR2 is YNFKEQ in the germline V gene. The V and J ends lost 1 base and 13 bases respectively, with 22 bases between them. There are 15 residues in the CDR3. CDR3 sequence reads: CASSQVPGGVTPGTF. The CDR3 DNA sequence: TGTGCCAGCAGCCAAGTCCCCGGAGGGGTTACGCCGGGCACCTTC.

The V call is TRBV5-1, the J call TRBJ1-5; 7 nucleotides align to TRBD1. This CDR3 has 15 residues. The V segment lost 4 bases and the J segment 3 bases; nucleotides outside the gene matches: 7. Germline-derived CDR1 and CDR2 are SGHRS and YFSETQ. CDR3 sequence (DNA): TGCGCCAGCAGCCCGGACAGGAAAGTCAATCAGCCCCAGCATTTT. It codes for CASSPDRKVNQPQHF.

The chain combines TRBV4-1 with TRBJ1-1; D perhaps matches TRBD1 (6 bases). The germline gives CDR1 MGHRA, CDR2 YSYEKL. This CDR3 is 17 amino acids long. Trimming removed 4 bases from V and 0 bases from J, with 18 bases in between. The CDR3 DNA is TGCGCCAGCAGCCGTGGACAGAATTGGGATATGAACACTGAAGCTTTCTTT. Encoded protein: CASSRGQNWDMNTEAFF.

The DNA of the CDR3 is TGTGCCAGCAGTTTTAACGGACAGCAGGTCACCTTC. Protein sequence: CASSFNGQQVTF. V usage is TRBV2 and J usage is TRBJ1-2, with a possible D match to TRBD1 (6 bases). This CDR3 region has 12 residues. V lost 5 bases to trimming and J lost 13 bases, with 17 bases between them. The germline gives CDR1 SNHLY, CDR2 FYNNEI.

The chain has TRBV30 and TRBJ1-6, with D unclear. The CDR3 is 15 amino acids. Germline-derived CDR1 and CDR2 are GTSNPN and SVGIG (reference sequence). The V end lost 2 bases, the J end lost 7 bases, and 15 bases lay between the germline ends. In DNA, the CDR3 is TGTGCCTGGAGTAAGCGCGGGCGTAGGAATTCACCCCTCCACTTT. It yields the protein CAWSKRGRRNSPLHF.

This clone is a singleton in its sample. The chain joins TRBV27 to TRBJ1-6; TRBD1 agrees at 7 bases. The V gene end was trimmed by 6 bases and the J gene end by 8 bases; junction bases not matched to a gene: 13. This CDR3 has 16 amino acids. The germline gives CDR1 MNHEY, CDR2 SMNVEV (reference sequence). CDR3 coding DNA: TGTGCCAGCAGACTTGATTCACAGGGGTTTTATTCACCCCTCCACTTT. Translation gives CASRLDSQGFYSPLHF.

The rearrangement uses TRBV30 and TRBJ2-3; possible D gene TRBD2, 5 bases. V lost 3 bases and J lost 1, with 14 bases in between. The CDR3 is 15 residues long. Germline V CDR1 and CDR2: GTSNPN, SVGIG (reference sequence). The chain's CDR3 is CAWRSGGWGTDTQYF. In DNA, the CDR3 is TGTGCCTGGAGATCAGGAGGCTGGGGCACAGATACGCAGTATTTT.

This chain links TRBV18 with TRBJ1-2; 9 bases map to TRBD1. Germline assignment: CDR1 KGHSH and CDR2 LQKENI. This CDR3 spans 13 amino acids. V shed 4 bases, J shed 8 bases, and the junction held 5 bases outside the gene matches. The CDR3 spells CASSRDREWGYTF. The DNA of the CDR3 is TGTGCCAGCTCACGGGACAGGGAATGGGGCTACACCTTC.